These T cell receptor beta chains were read from a single sample in a study of human T cells and chemical hapten exposure. From the RACE reads, TCRdb called clonotypes with MiXCR, one entry per CDR3 protein. This sample carries some 51,000 distinct CDR3 sequences, over 8% of them seen once, and the ten largest clones take 14% to 15%. Here the sequenced sample was whole blood, taken in connection with sensitization to the hapten diphenylcyclopropenone (DPC). The receptors were sampled from a middle-aged woman with alopecia areata. Some clones in this sample may be carry-over from other donors' samples. The conserved cysteine and the conserved F or W are not part of the CDR3 here. The order of the fields is clone size, J gene, V gene, CDR3 protein. Size is omitted from some rows. Given values are once, few, many or a class for expanded clones.

>many|TRBJ1-1|TRBV4-3
ASSQAEGREAF
>few|TRBJ1-1|TRBV7-6
ASSLGVVTEAF
>NA|TRBJ2-3|TRBV5-1
ASTLRPDGTDTQY
>many|TRBJ2-2|TRBV24-1
ATSDSSANTGELF
>NA|TRBJ2-1|TRBV5-1
ASRLGLGLGYNEQF
>few|TRBJ2-1|TRBV11-2
ASSSVGTGEQF
>many|TRBJ1-6|TRBV29-1
SLLHQSSYNSPLH
>many|TRBJ1-5|TRBV5-1
ASSLDGTGNQPQH
>NA|TRBJ1-1|TRBV6-6
ATVGSLNTEAF
>few|TRBJ1-4|TRBV20-1
SASTGREKLF
>few|TRBJ1-3|TRBV5-5
ASSLSSISGNTIY